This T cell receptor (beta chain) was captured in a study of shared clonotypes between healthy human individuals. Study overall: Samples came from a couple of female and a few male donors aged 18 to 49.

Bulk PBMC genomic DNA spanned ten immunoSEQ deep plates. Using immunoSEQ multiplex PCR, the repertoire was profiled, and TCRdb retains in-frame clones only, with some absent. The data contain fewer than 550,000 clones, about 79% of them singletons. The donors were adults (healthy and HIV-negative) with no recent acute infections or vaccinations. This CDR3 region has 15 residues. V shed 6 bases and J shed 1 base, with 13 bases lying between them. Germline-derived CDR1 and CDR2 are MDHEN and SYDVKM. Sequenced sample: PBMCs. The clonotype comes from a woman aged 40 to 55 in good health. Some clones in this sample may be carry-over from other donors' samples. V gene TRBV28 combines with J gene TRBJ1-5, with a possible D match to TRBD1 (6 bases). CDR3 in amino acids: CASSLGGFSNQPQHF. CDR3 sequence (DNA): TGTGCCAGCAGCTTAGGGGGGTTCAGCAATCAGCCCCAGCATTTT.